This is a list of T cell receptor beta chains from one sample in a study of OX40 agonist ivuxolimab in advanced cancers. Generated by immunoSEQ multiplex PCR, the TCRdb table keeps only in-frame clones and is missing some. The data show tens of thousands of clones, around 80% seen once. The sample in question was CD4+ or CD8+ T cells sorted from blood, obtained in a trial of the OX40 agonist ivuxolimab. These receptors all stem from an adult with an advanced solid tumor such as melanoma, head and neck, liver or kidney cancer. CDR3s include the opening cysteine and the closing phenylalanine or tryptophan. D genes are given only for firm matches. A row's size may be missing; if present it is once, few, many or a size class.

V gene: TRBV5-6
clone size: -
D gene: -
J gene: TRBJ2-7
CDR3 protein: CASSLASGSAGYSYEQYF
CDR3 DNA: TGTGCCAGCAGCTTGGCATCAGGCTCGGCAGGATACTCCTACGAGCAGTACTTC

V gene: TRBV15
clone size: -
D gene: -
J gene: TRBJ1-2
CDR3 protein: CATSRGSSGGGYTF
CDR3 DNA: TGTGCCACCAGCAGGGGCTCCTCCGGAGGGGGCTACACCTTC

V gene: TRBV2
clone size: -
D gene: -
J gene: TRBJ1-2
CDR3 protein: CASSDLGPLNTLNYGYTF
CDR3 DNA: TGTGCCAGCAGTGATCTCGGCCCCCTTAATACGCTAAACTATGGCTACACCTTC

V gene: TRBV28
clone size: few
D gene: -
J gene: TRBJ1-1
CDR3 protein: CASSKMPMNTEAFF
CDR3 DNA: TGTGCCAGCAGTAAAATGCCCATGAACACTGAAGCTTTCTTT

V gene: TRBV6-5
clone size: once
D gene: -
J gene: TRBJ2-6
CDR3 protein: CASSLMGGANVLTF
CDR3 DNA: TGTGCCAGCAGCCTGATGGGAGGGGCCAACGTCCTGACTTTC

V gene: TRBV6-1
clone size: -
D gene: -
J gene: TRBJ1-5
CDR3 protein: CASSQFQPQHF
CDR3 DNA: TGTGCCAGCAGCCAATTTCAGCCCCAGCATTTT

V gene: TRBV6-1
clone size: -
D gene: -
J gene: TRBJ1-1
CDR3 protein: CASSEALIGVGQAFF
CDR3 DNA: TGTGCCAGCAGTGAAGCGCTAATTGGGGTCGGGCAAGCTTTCTTT

V gene: TRBV27
clone size: large
D gene: TRBD1
J gene: TRBJ2-1
CDR3 protein: CATWTGYNEQFF
CDR3 DNA: TGTGCCACCTGGACAGGGTACAATGAGCAGTTCTTC

V gene: TRBV5-5
clone size: few
D gene: -
J gene: TRBJ2-7
CDR3 protein: CASSLEFSQSPYEQYF
CDR3 DNA: TGTGCCAGCAGCTTAGAGTTTAGTCAATCCCCCTACGAGCAGTACTTC

V gene: TRBV19
clone size: -
D gene: -
J gene: TRBJ2-7
CDR3 protein: CASSIGGQVPGEQYF
CDR3 DNA: TGTGCCAGTAGTATAGGCGGGCAGGTTCCGGGCGAGCAGTACTTC

V gene: TRBV9
clone size: -
D gene: -
J gene: TRBJ2-5
CDR3 protein: CASSVVSHPQETQYF
CDR3 DNA: TGTGCCAGCAGCGTAGTCTCGCACCCCCAAGAGACCCAGTACTTC

V gene: TRBV9
clone size: -
D gene: TRBD1
J gene: TRBJ1-2
CDR3 protein: CASSVAWDSLLYGYTF
CDR3 DNA: TGTGCCAGCAGCGTAGCTTGGGACAGCTTGCTTTATGGCTACACCTTC

V gene: TRBV19
clone size: once
D gene: TRBD1
J gene: TRBJ2-5
CDR3 protein: CASSALRGRRQETQYF
CDR3 DNA: TGTGCCAGTAGTGCCCTGAGGGGGCGCCGGCAAGAGACCCAGTACTTC

V gene: TRBV30
clone size: -
D gene: -
J gene: TRBJ2-3
CDR3 protein: CAWSWVSGSFTDTQYF
CDR3 DNA: TGTGCCTGGAGTTGGGTGTCCGGGAGTTTCACAGATACGCAGTATTTT

V gene: TRBV5-1
clone size: -
D gene: -
J gene: TRBJ1-5
CDR3 protein: CASSLSADQPQHF
CDR3 DNA: TGCGCCAGCAGCTTGTCGGCGGATCAGCCCCAGCATTTT